This T cell receptor beta chain was captured by sequencing in a study of blood T cells in healthy people across ages. Together with a sample-barcoded 5' primer, a J-beta primer mix was included in a second PCR lasting roughly 6 to 12 cycles. Each CDR3 protein is one row after TCRdb ran MiXCR on the 5' RACE reads. Among about 970,000 distinct CDR3 sequences listed, roughly 47% were seen once. Per germline, CDR1 SGHRS and CDR2 YFSETQ. CDR3 length equals 16 residues. V shed 0 bases, J shed 7 bases, and the junction held 9 bases outside the gene matches. The receptor was derived from a woman aged 60-75 years in good health. The V call is TRBV5-1, the J call TRBJ2-1, with 8 bases fitting TRBD2. The sequenced sample was blood. The CDR3 here is CASSLETGTRNNEQFF. The DNA of the CDR3 is TGCGCCAGCAGCTTGGAAACCGGGACTAGAAATAATGAGCAGTTCTTC.